These T cell receptor beta chains were read from a single sample in a study of Ad26.COV2.S vaccination and SARS-CoV-2 variants. The assay was immunoSEQ multiplex PCR, and TCRdb's table has in-frame clones only and misses some. Among more than 250,000 clones listed, about 90% were seen once. The sequences come from peripheral blood, collected in a trial of Ad26.COV2.S vaccine versus placebo. These receptors came from a person between 18 and 65 years old who received the Ad26.COV2.S COVID-19 vaccine or a placebo. Each CDR3 is given with its conserved first and last residue. The D gene is left open where the match is weak. Clone size is given for some rows only: seen once, a few or many times, or a class if the clone is expanded.

V gene,J gene,clone size,CDR3 length,D gene,CDR3 protein,CDR3 DNA
TRBV7-2,TRBJ2-2,NA,15,NA,CASSLGGGATGELFF,TGTGCCAGCAGCTTAGGAGGGGGAGCCACCGGGGAGCTGTTTTTT
TRBV27,TRBJ2-3,NA,16,NA,CASSPETRLITDTQYF,TGTGCCAGCAGTCCAGAGACACGGCTAATCACAGATACGCAGTATTTT
TRBV24-1,TRBJ1-5,NA,14,NA,CATSAGTSNQPQHF,TGTGCCACCTCGGCAGGGACTAGCAATCAGCCCCAGCATTTT
TRBV7-9,TRBJ2-7,NA,17,TRBD2,CASSPKGIWEGSYEQYF,TGTGCCAGCAGCCCAAAGGGTATTTGGGAGGGATCCTACGAGCAGTACTTC
TRBV6-6,TRBJ2-5,NA,17,TRBD2,CASSHPVTSGRRETQYF,TGTGCCAGCAGTCATCCCGTCACTAGCGGGAGGCGGGAGACCCAGTACTTC
TRBV18,TRBJ2-2,few,16,TRBD2,CASSPLAGLNTGELFF,TGTGCCAGCTCACCCCTAGCGGGACTCAACACCGGGGAGCTGTTTTTT
TRBV19,TRBJ2-7,NA,13,NA,CAGGTPSSYEQYF,TGTGCCGGCGGGACTCCGAGCTCCTACGAGCAGTACTTC
TRBV7-9,TRBJ1-1,NA,18,TRBD1,CASSLDDRAPWGGTEAFF,TGTGCCAGCAGCTTAGACGACAGGGCACCTTGGGGGGGGACTGAAGCTTTCTTT
TRBV18,TRBJ2-2,NA,13,NA,CASSPSRQDILFF,TGTGCCAGCTCACCAAGTCGACAGGATATACTGTTTTTT
TRBV10-1,TRBJ1-6,NA,17,NA,CASTHEGDRSYNSPLHF,TGCGCCAGCACCCATGAAGGGGATCGGTCCTATAATTCACCCCTCCACTTT
TRBV18,TRBJ1-1,NA,15,TRBD1,CASSRDRTGAPEAFF,TGTGCCAGCTCACGAGATCGGACAGGGGCACCTGAAGCTTTCTTT
TRBV4-3,TRBJ2-7,NA,15,TRBD2,CASSPGLAGAYEQYF,TGCGCCAGCAGCCCGGGACTAGCGGGGGCCTACGAGCAGTACTTC
TRBV7-9,TRBJ2-1,few,18,NA,CASTSSRGRGIRFTEQFF,TGTGCCAGCACCTCTTCCCGGGGGCGCGGTATCCGCTTTACTGAGCAGTTCTTC
TRBV18,TRBJ1-2,NA,15,NA,CASSPSGGSIYGYTF,TGTGCCAGCTCACCATCTGGAGGTAGTATCTATGGCTACACCTTC
TRBV18,TRBJ1-1,NA,15,NA,CASSPGRRGNTEAFF,TGTGCCAGCTCACCCGGACGGAGGGGTAACACTGAAGCTTTCTTT
TRBV12-5,TRBJ1-2,NA,14,NA,CASGLTTVNYGYTF,TGTGCTAGTGGTTTGACCACCGTTAACTATGGCTACACCTTC
TRBV12-5,TRBJ1-3,NA,12,TRBD1,CASGQGWNTIYF,TGTGCTAGCGGACAGGGATGGAACACCATATATTTT